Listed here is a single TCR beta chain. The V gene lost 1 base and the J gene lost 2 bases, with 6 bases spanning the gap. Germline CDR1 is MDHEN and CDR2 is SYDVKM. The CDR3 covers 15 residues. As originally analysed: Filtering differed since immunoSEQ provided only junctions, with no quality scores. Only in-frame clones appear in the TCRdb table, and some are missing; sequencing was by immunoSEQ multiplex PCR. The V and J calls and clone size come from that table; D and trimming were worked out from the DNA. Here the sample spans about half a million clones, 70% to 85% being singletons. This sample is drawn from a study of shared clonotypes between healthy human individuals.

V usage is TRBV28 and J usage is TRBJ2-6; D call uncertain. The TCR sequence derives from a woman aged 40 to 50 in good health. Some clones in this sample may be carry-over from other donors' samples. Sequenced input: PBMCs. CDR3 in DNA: TGTGCCAGCAGTTTATTAGGGCCTGGGGCCAACGTCCTGACTTTC. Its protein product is CASSLLGPGANVLTF.